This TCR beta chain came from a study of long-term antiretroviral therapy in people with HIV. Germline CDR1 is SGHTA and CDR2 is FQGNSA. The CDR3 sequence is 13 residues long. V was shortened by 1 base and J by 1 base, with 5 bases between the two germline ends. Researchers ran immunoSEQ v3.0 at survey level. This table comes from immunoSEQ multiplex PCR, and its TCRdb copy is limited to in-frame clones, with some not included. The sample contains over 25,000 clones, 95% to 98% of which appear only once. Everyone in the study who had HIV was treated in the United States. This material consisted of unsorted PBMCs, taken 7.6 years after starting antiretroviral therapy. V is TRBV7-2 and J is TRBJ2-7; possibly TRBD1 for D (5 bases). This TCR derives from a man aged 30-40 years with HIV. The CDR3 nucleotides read TGTGCCAGCAGCTTAGACAGGTCCTACGAGCAGTACTTC. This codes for CASSLDRSYEQYF.